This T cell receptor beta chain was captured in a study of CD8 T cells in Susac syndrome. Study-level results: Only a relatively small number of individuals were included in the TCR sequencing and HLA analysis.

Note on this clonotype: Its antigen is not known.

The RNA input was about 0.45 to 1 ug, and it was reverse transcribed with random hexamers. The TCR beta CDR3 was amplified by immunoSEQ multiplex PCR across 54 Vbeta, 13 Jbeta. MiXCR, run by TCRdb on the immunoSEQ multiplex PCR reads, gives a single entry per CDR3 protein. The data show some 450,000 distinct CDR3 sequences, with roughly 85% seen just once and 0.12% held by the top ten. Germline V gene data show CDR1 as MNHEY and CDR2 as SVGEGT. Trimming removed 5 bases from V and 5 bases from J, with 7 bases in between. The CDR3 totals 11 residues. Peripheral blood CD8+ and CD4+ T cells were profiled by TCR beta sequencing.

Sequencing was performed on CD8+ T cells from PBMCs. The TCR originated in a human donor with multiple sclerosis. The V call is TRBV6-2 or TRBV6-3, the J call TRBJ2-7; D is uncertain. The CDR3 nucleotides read TGTGCCAGCAGTCGAACCCACGAGCAGTACTTC. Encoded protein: CASSRTHEQYF.